This T cell receptor beta chain derives from a study of vaccination and CD4 T cells after COVID-19. Study in general: Post-COVID draws followed diagnosis by a median about 100 days (range 35 to 161). Researchers treated cells with overlapping spike peptides taken from SARS-CoV-2, HCoV-NL63, HCoV-OC43 and HCoV-229E. Study findings and constraints: SARS-CoV-2-reactive clonotypes rose nonsignificantly, with the median going from about 20 to 38.

This clonotype was seen a handful of times. The antigen is not known. Cultured CD4+ T cell DNA underwent sequencing with the Oncomine TCR Beta short-read assay. TCRdb reanalysed the PCR reads using MiXCR and keeps one entry per CDR3 protein. The profile covers 7,000 to 8,500 distinct CDR3 sequences, with 35% appearing a single time and under 30% taken by the ten largest. Regarding treatment: approximately nine-day PBMC culture with coronavirus spike peptide pools or control peptides (ViraFEST assay). Before the COVID-19 pandemic (2011-2018), CD4+ T cells were obtained from the unexposed donor. First, ViraFEST expanded antigen-specific T cells with peptide pools, and next it sequenced the TCRs. The clonotype comes from a human donor in good health. The sequencing input was CD4+ T cells from blood, cultured in vitro.

The chain's CDR3 is CASSRDSNQPQHF. The CDR3 region has the DNA TGTGCCAGCTCGAGGGATAGCAATCAGCCCCAGCATTTT. V is TRBV2 and J is TRBJ1-5, with D hard to call. Germline V gene data show CDR1 as SNHLY and CDR2 as FYNNEI. Trimming left V 8 bases short and J 0 bases short, with 8 bases between. The CDR3 sequence is 13 residues long. The whole variable domain, filled in from reference TRBV2 and TRBJ1-5, reads EPEVTQTPSHQVTQMGQEVILRCVPISNHLYFYWYRQILGQKVEFLVSFYNNEISEKSEIFDDQFSVERPDGSNFTLKIRSTKLEDSAMYFCASSRDSNQPQHFGDGTRLSIL.